The 14 T cell receptor beta chains listed next were all sequenced from one sample in a study of cytomegalovirus exposure and HLA in healthy donors. Clones were sequenced by immunoSEQ multiplex PCR, and TCRdb holds only the in-frame ones, with some missing. The table records approximately 300,000 clones, roughly 90% of them present only once. The sample taken for sequencing was PBMCs. The receptor source for this set is a woman in her twenties or thirties in good health and CMV-seropositive.

V usage is TRBV30 and J usage is TRBJ1-3; possibly TRBD1 for D (5 bases). The CDR3 covers 15 residues. V shed 3 bases and J shed 0 bases, with 12 bases lying between them. Germline CDR1 is GTSNPN and CDR2 is SVGIG (reference sequence). The CDR3 DNA reads as TGTGCCTGGAGGAGCGACAGCTTCTCTGGAAACACCATATATTTT. This codes for CAWRSDSFSGNTIYF. Full variable domain (remainder filled in from reference TRBV30 and TRBJ1-3): SQTIHQWPATLVQPVGSPLSLECTVEGTSNPNLYWYRQAAGRGLQLLFYSVGIGQISSEVPQNLSASRPQDRQFILSSKKLLLSDSGFYLCAWRSDSFSGNTIYFGEGSWLTVV.

This clone was seen only once. The chain uses TRBV11-2 and TRBJ1-5, with D unclear. CDR3 length: 17 residues. In germline, CDR1 is SGHAT, CDR2 FQNNGV. Trimming removed 1 base at V and 0 bases at J, with 13 bases between. DNA for the CDR3: TGTGCCAGCAGCTTAGGGCAGGTGGGCCTTAGCAATCAGCCCCAGCATTTT. It yields the protein CASSLGQVGLSNQPQHF.

V and J are TRBV30 and TRBJ2-5; 7 bases agree with TRBD2. The ends lost 2 bases at V and 0 bases at J; junction bases unmatched: 6. The CDR3 has 15 residues. Germline CDR1 and CDR2: GTSNPN and SVGIG (reference sequence). Here the CDR3 reads CAWSPGGGYQETQYF. CDR3 bases: TGTGCCTGGAGTCCGGGCGGGGGTTACCAAGAGACCCAGTACTTC.

J is TRBJ1-1 and V is TRBV18, with 7 bases that match TRBD1. J lost 1 base, V lost 0 bases, and 2 bases had no gene match. The V gene's germline CDR1 is KGHSH and CDR2 LQKENI. The CDR3 has 15 residues. The CDR3 DNA reads as TGTGCCAGCTCACCACCACAGGGGCCGAACACTGAAGCTTTCTTT. Translating it yields CASSPPQGPNTEAFF.

This clone was counted only a few times. V gene TRBV28 combines with J gene TRBJ2-7; TRBD1 agrees at 8 bases. V was clipped by 10 bases and J by 5 bases; unmatched bases: 4. CDR3 length equals 11 residues. Germline V gene sequence: CDR1 MDHEN, CDR2 SYDVKM. CDR3 bases: TGTGCCACCCGGGACAGGCACGAGCAGTACTTC. Protein product: CATRDRHEQYF.

On this clone itself: Other DNA sequences from this sample encode an identical CDR3 as well. V usage is TRBV14 and J usage is TRBJ1-2, with D unclear. Trimming took 1 base from V and 4 from J, leaving 4 bases between them. The CDR3 is made up of 12 amino acids. Germline V gene sequence: CDR1 SGHDN, CDR2 FVKESK. As DNA, the CDR3 is TGTGCCAGCAGCCAAGGTGGCTATGGCTACACCTTC. Translated, it gives CASSQGGYGYTF.

The chain couples TRBV4-1 to TRBJ2-7; D is uncertain. CDR1 and CDR2 from the germline V gene are MGHRA and YSYEKL. The CDR3 contains 15 residues. With 0 bases removed from V and 3 bases from J, the gap between germline ends came to 12 bases. The CDR3, as DNA: TGCGCCAGCAGCCAAGAGGACGGAATTTACTACGAGCAGTACTTC. Translating it yields CASSQEDGIYYEQYF.

The chain links TRBV7-3 to TRBJ2-2, with D tentatively TRBD2 (6 bases). Looked up from germline, CDR1 is SGHTA and CDR2 is FQGTGA. There are 15 residues in the CDR3. Trimming took 0 bases from V and 2 from J, leaving 7 bases between them. This chain's CDR3 is CASSLTGGNTGELFF. CDR3 bases: TGTGCCAGCAGCTTAACGGGGGGAAACACCGGGGAGCTGTTTTTT.

The rearrangement links TRBV2 to TRBJ1-1; 7 bases are shared with TRBD1. CDR1 and CDR2 (germline): SNHLY, FYNNEI. V was clipped by 6 bases and J by 0 bases; unmatched bases: 4. CDR3 length: 14 amino acids. The CDR3 loop is CASSRGTVNTEAFF. The CDR3, as DNA: TGTGCCAGCAGCAGAGGGACAGTGAACACTGAAGCTTTCTTT.

J is TRBJ2-7 and V is TRBV5-4; the D gene is possibly TRBD2 (7 bases). The CDR3 loop spans 19 amino acids. Trimming took 5 bases from V and 2 from J, leaving 29 bases between them. CDR1 and CDR2 from the germline V gene are SGHNT and YYREEE (reference sequence). The CDR3 sequence: CASSILPPVGGRGAYEQYF. CDR3 nucleotide sequence: TGTGCCAGCAGTATTCTACCCCCTGTTGGGGGGAGGGGGGCCTACGAGCAGTACTTC.

The J gene is TRBJ1-1, the V gene TRBV5-1; possibly TRBD1 for D (5 bases). CDR1 is SGHRS and CDR2 is YFSETQ in the germline V gene. CDR3 length: 15 residues. V was pared by 4 bases and J by 1 base, with 14 bases between. CDR3 residues: CASSRDRAGNTEAFF. Here the CDR3 DNA reads TGCGCCAGCAGCCGGGACCGGGCGGGGAACACTGAAGCTTTCTTT.

The rearrangement uses TRBV5-6 and TRBJ2-1, with D perhaps matching TRBD1 or TRBD2 (6 bases each). CDR1 and CDR2 (germline): SGHDT, YYEEEE. This CDR3 has 15 amino acids. Trimming cost V 2 bases and J 6 bases, with 15 bases left between them. CDR3 bases: TGTGCCAGCAGCTTCGGAACTGAGGGGGGCAATGAGCAGTTCTTC. Its translation is CASSFGTEGGNEQFF.

This rearrangement joins TRBV5-1 to TRBJ1-1; D unresolved. Trimming cost V 1 base and J 7 bases, with 14 bases left between them. From germline, CDR1 is SGHRS and CDR2 YFSETQ. This CDR3 contains 14 residues. The CDR3 DNA reads as TGCGCCAGCAGCTTGCCCGCCGCGGGTGGTGAAGCTTTCTTT. The encoded protein is CASSLPAAGGEAFF.

This chain connects TRBV30 to TRBJ2-6; D is possibly TRBD1 (5 bases). V lost 0 bases to trimming and J lost 12 bases, with 9 bases between them. The germline gives CDR1 GTSNPN, CDR2 SVGIG (reference sequence). The CDR3 is 12 residues long. DNA for the CDR3: TGTGCCTGGAGTGTACTGGACACCGTCCTGACTTTC. Encoded protein: CAWSVLDTVLTF.